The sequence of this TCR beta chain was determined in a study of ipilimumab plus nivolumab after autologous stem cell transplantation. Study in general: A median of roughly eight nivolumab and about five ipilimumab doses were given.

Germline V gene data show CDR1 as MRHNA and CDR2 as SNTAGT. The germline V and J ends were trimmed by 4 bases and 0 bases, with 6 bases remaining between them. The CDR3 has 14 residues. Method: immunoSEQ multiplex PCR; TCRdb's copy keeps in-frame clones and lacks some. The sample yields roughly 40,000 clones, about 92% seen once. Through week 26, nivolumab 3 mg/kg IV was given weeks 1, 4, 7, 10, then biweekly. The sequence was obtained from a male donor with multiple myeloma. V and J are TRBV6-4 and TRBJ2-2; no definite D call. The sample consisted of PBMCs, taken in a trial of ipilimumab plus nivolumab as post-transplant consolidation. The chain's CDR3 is CASSVQANTGELFF. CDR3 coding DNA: TGTGCCAGCAGTGTCCAAGCGAACACCGGGGAGCTGTTTTTT.